One sample yielded the 19 T cell receptor beta chains listed below, sequenced in a study of cytomegalovirus exposure and HLA in healthy donors. The primer mix had 60 Vbeta and 13 Jbeta primers. Clones were read by immunoSEQ multiplex PCR, and TCRdb kept only the in-frame ones, dropping some. Altogether about 52,000 clones are present, 65% to 80% being singletons, with the ten largest covering around 10%. Sequenced material: PBMCs. The receptor source for this set is a woman between 45 and 60 years old in good health and CMV-seronegative.

V usage is TRBV7-2 and J usage is TRBJ1-2; D is ambiguous. Germline V CDR1 and CDR2: SGHTA, FQGNSA. Trimming removed 5 bases from V and 6 bases from J, with 19 bases in between. The CDR3 is made up of 15 amino acids. CDR3 in DNA: TGTGCCAGCAGCCCCCCGGGGAGATATGATGATGGCTACACCTTC. Its translation is CASSPPGRYDDGYTF.

The chain has TRBV5-1 and TRBJ1-4, with D maybe TRBD1 (6 bases). CDR3 size: 15 residues. The germline V gene has CDR1 SGHRS and CDR2 YFSETQ. V was cut by 0 bases and J by 8 bases, with 14 bases left in between. CDR3 residues: CASSLDAGEGEKLFF. The DNA for the CDR3 is TGCGCCAGCAGCTTGGACGCAGGGGAAGGAGAAAAACTGTTTTTT.

The DNA of the CDR3 is TGTGCCTGGAGTGTAGACAGCTACACCGGGGAGCTGTTTTTT. Amino acids: CAWSVDSYTGELFF. V is TRBV30 and J is TRBJ2-2; D perhaps matches TRBD1 (5 bases). Germline CDR1 and CDR2: GTSNPN and SVGIG (reference sequence). Trimming cost V 0 bases and J 3 bases, with 8 bases left between them. The CDR3 consists of 14 residues. Filled out from reference TRBV30 and TRBJ2-2, the complete variable domain reads SQTIHQWPATLVQPVGSPLSLECTVEGTSNPNLYWYRQAAGRGLQLLFYSVGIGQISSEVPQNLSASRPQDRQFILSSKKLLLSDSGFYLCAWSVDSYTGELFFGEGSRLTVL.

This clone was counted between two and nine times. The rearrangement joins TRBV14 to TRBJ2-3; no firm D call. This CDR3 is built from 12 residues. V shed 0 bases and J shed 10 bases, with 8 bases lying between them. CDR1 is SGHDN, CDR2 FVKESK, per germline. The CDR3 coding sequence is TGTGCCAGCAGCCAAGAATCGGGTTCGCAGTATTTT. Residues: CASSQESGSQYF. Complete variable domain (other parts from reference TRBV14 and TRBJ2-3): EAGVTQFPSHSVIEKGQTVTLRCDPISGHDNLYWYRRVMGKEIKFLLHFVKESKQDESGMPNNRFLAERTGGTYSTLKVQPAELEDSGVYFCASSQESGSQYFGPGTRLTVL.

V is TRBV18 and J is TRBJ1-6; D is unclear. The CDR3 contains 16 residues. V was cut by 3 bases and J by 5 bases, with 14 bases left in between. Per the germline V gene, CDR1 is KGHSH and CDR2 is LQKENI. CDR3 loop: CASSPDGIVNNSPLHF. In DNA, the CDR3 is TGTGCCAGCTCACCTGACGGGATAGTTAATAATTCACCCCTCCACTTT.

This rearrangement joins TRBV7-2 to TRBJ2-7, with 9 bases lining up with TRBD2. With 7 bases clipped from V and 0 bases from J, the junction kept 4 bases outside the gene matches. CDR1 is SGHTA and CDR2 is FQGNSA in the germline V gene. The CDR3 is made up of 14 amino acids. The CDR3 sequence: CASKERGASYEQYF. The CDR3, as DNA: TGTGCCAGCAAAGAGCGGGGGGCCTCCTACGAGCAGTACTTC.

V usage is TRBV19 and J usage is TRBJ1-5, with a possible D match to TRBD1 (6 bases). The CDR3 covers 15 residues. In germline, CDR1 is LNHDA, CDR2 SQIVND (reference sequence). V shed 4 bases and J shed 6 bases, with 16 bases lying between them. The CDR3 DNA is TGTGCCAGTAGTAGGGTACAGGGCGTAGGTCAGCCCCAGCATTTT. Amino acids: CASSRVQGVGQPQHF.

V and J are TRBV7-6 and TRBJ2-7; D might be TRBD1 (6 bases). The germline gives CDR1 SGHVS, CDR2 FNYEAQ. This CDR3 is 15 amino acids long. Trimming removed 1 base at V and 3 bases at J, with 13 bases between. DNA for the CDR3: TGTGCCAGCAGCTTAGGAGCAGGGGAACACTACGAGCAGTACTTC. The encoded protein is CASSLGAGEHYEQYF.

The rearrangement links TRBV28 to TRBJ2-3, with 8 bases that match TRBD1. V shed 4 bases, J shed 14 bases, and the junction held 5 bases outside the gene matches. This CDR3 is 11 amino acids long. Looked up from germline, CDR1 is MDHEN and CDR2 is SYDVKM. As DNA, the CDR3 is TGTGCCAGCAGTTACCGGACAGGGATGTATTTT. Its protein product is CASSYRTGMYF.

This chain connects TRBV19 to TRBJ1-5; TRBD1 matches 9 bases. Germline CDR1 and CDR2: LNHDA and SQIVND (reference sequence). This CDR3 contains 14 residues. With V trimmed by 7 bases and J by 3 bases, 4 bases remained unmatched. CDR3 coding DNA: TGTGCCAGTACCGGGACAGGGTACAATCAGCCCCAGCATTTT. This translates into CASTGTGYNQPQHF.

The CDR3 DNA sequence: TGTGCCAGCAGCTTAGCGATCAGGGAAGGTCTCGAGCAGTACTTC. Translated: CASSLAIREGLEQYF. The chain joins TRBV7-9 to TRBJ2-7; D is possibly TRBD1 (5 bases). Trimming pared 0 bases from V and 6 bases from J, leaving 15 bases between. The germline gives CDR1 SEHNR, CDR2 FQNEAQ (reference sequence). This CDR3 is 15 amino acids long.

The chain has TRBV6-4 and TRBJ2-7; TRBD2 might be the D (6 bases). Germline CDR1 is MRHNA and CDR2 is SNTAGT. Trimming removed 3 bases at V and 6 bases at J, with 15 bases between. This CDR3 comprises 14 residues. The chain's CDR3 is CASSESGGWSEQYF. CDR3 coding DNA: TGTGCCAGCAGTGAGTCCGGGGGTTGGAGCGAGCAGTACTTC.

The rearrangement uses TRBV6-1 and TRBJ2-7, with a possible D match to TRBD1 (5 bases). The CDR3 is made up of 13 amino acids. Germline CDR1 reads MNHNS; CDR2 reads SASEGT. Trimming took off 5 bases at V and 2 bases at J, with 10 bases between the two ends. The CDR3 here is CASSYDRTYEQYF. CDR3 bases: TGTGCCAGCAGTTATGACAGAACCTACGAGCAGTACTTC.

This sequence joins TRBV7-2 and TRBJ1-5; D remains ambiguous. This CDR3 is built from 13 residues. V was shortened by 4 bases and J by 3 bases, with 7 bases between the two germline ends. Germline V gene sequence: CDR1 SGHTA, CDR2 FQGNSA. CDR3: CASSSNNNQPQHF. DNA for the CDR3: TGTGCCAGCAGCTCCAACAACAATCAGCCCCAGCATTTT.

This clone was seen only once. The chain links TRBV7-2 to TRBJ1-6, with D possibly matching TRBD1 (5 bases). Germline values: CDR1 SGHTA, CDR2 FQGNSA. The CDR3 has 16 amino acids. The V and J ends lost 0 bases and 5 bases respectively, with 11 bases between them. The CDR3 DNA reads TGTGCCAGCAGCTTAGCGCAGGGAGGGAATAATTCACCCCTCCACTTT. It encodes CASSLAQGGNNSPLHF.

This CDR3 reads CASSFYSEAFF. The CDR3 nucleotides read TGTGCCAGCAGTTTTTATAGTGAAGCTTTCTTT. The chain recombines TRBV28 with TRBJ1-1; the D is unclear. The CDR3 consists of 11 residues. Trimming removed 3 bases at V and 7 bases at J, with 6 bases between. Germline V gene data show CDR1 as MDHEN and CDR2 as SYDVKM.

This clone occurred a few times. Its ends do not fully match the called genes, so a read error is possible. V and J are TRBV6-6 and TRBJ2-3; D remains unclear. The CDR3 runs 14 residues. Germline CDR1 reads MNHNY; CDR2 reads SVGAGI (reference sequence). The chain's CDR3 is CASSDTQSTDKQYF. CDR3 nucleotide sequence: TGTGCCAGCAGTGATACACAAAGCACAGATAAGCAGTATTTT.

The rearrangement joins TRBV29-1 to TRBJ2-5; 8 bases align to TRBD2. Germline loops: CDR1 SQVTM, CDR2 ANQGSEA. Trimming removed 3 bases from V and 4 bases from J; junction bases left unmatched: 1. The CDR3 is made up of 12 amino acids. Here the CDR3 DNA reads TGCAGCGTTGATGCGGGGGGAGAGACCCAGTACTTC. This encodes CSVDAGGETQYF.

In this sample, this clone turned up a few times. This rearrangement joins TRBV6-1 to TRBJ2-7, with 8 bases fitting TRBD1. With 4 bases clipped from V and 0 bases from J, the junction kept 5 bases outside the gene matches. The CDR3 runs 15 residues. Germline loops: CDR1 MNHNS, CDR2 SASEGT. The chain's CDR3 is CASSGRTGSSYEQYF. The CDR3 region has the DNA TGTGCCAGCAGTGGTCGGACAGGGTCCTCCTACGAGCAGTACTTC.